These T cell receptor beta chains were read from a single sample in a study of blood T cell repertoires in COVID-19. Clones were sequenced by immunoSEQ multiplex PCR, and TCRdb holds only the in-frame ones, with some missing. The data show under 200,000 clones, approximately 88% seen once. Sample: PBMCs or T cells enriched from blood (not recorded which). These TCRs come from a woman younger than 35 who had recovered from COVID-19. CDR3s include the opening cysteine and the closing phenylalanine or tryptophan. A D gene is named only where the DNA matches it firmly. Size tells how often a clone was seen (once, few, many) or the class of an expanded clone, and some rows leave it out.

>TRBV19|-|TRBJ1-5|-
CASSPRGDTGNQPQHF
TGTGCCAGTAGTCCGCGGGGTGATACAGGAAATCAGCCCCAGCATTTT
>TRBV29-1|TRBD1|TRBJ1-1|-
CSGWDRGTEAFF
TGCAGCGGGTGGGACAGGGGAACTGAAGCTTTCTTT
>TRBV5-4|TRBD2|TRBJ2-3|-
CASSSALAPSTDTQYF
TGTGCCAGCAGCTCCGCACTAGCGCCTAGCACAGATACGCAGTATTTT
>TRBV30|-|TRBJ1-4|-
CAWSGDGGEKLFF
TGTGCCTGGAGCGGGGACGGGGGGGAAAAACTGTTTTTT
>TRBV9|TRBD1|TRBJ2-1|-
CASSVMYWDSQGSHHNEQFF
TGTGCCAGCAGCGTAATGTACTGGGACAGCCAGGGTAGCCATCACAATGAGCAGTTCTTC
>TRBV19|TRBD1|TRBJ2-4|many
CASGDRGKAKNIQYF
TGTGCCAGTGGTGACAGGGGCAAGGCCAAAAACATTCAGTACTTC
>TRBV20-1|TRBD1|TRBJ1-2|few
CSASRGGDGYTF
TGCAGTGCTAGTCGAGGGGGCGATGGCTACACCTTC
>TRBV2|-|TRBJ1-2|-
CASSEVTGHFYGYTF
TGTGCCAGCAGTGAAGTGACAGGTCATTTCTATGGCTACACCTTC
>TRBV7-2|-|TRBJ2-4|-
CASSSSGLAKNIQYF
TGTGCCAGCAGCTCCTCGGGTCTAGCCAAAAACATTCAGTACTTC
>TRBV7-9|-|TRBJ2-7|-
CASSHSYEQYF
TGTGCCAGCAGCCACTCCTACGAGCAGTACTTC
>TRBV10-3|TRBD1|TRBJ1-2|-
CAITDSGTGHLYTF
TGTGCCATCACCGACAGCGGGACAGGACACCTCTACACCTTC
>TRBV5-5|TRBD1|TRBJ1-1|-
CASSPWAGGNTEAFF
TGTGCCAGCAGCCCCTGGGCAGGGGGGAACACTGAAGCTTTCTTT
>TRBV6-5|TRBD1|TRBJ1-1|-
CASRNTGGKNTEAFF
TGTGCCAGCAGGAATACAGGGGGGAAGAACACTGAAGCTTTCTTT